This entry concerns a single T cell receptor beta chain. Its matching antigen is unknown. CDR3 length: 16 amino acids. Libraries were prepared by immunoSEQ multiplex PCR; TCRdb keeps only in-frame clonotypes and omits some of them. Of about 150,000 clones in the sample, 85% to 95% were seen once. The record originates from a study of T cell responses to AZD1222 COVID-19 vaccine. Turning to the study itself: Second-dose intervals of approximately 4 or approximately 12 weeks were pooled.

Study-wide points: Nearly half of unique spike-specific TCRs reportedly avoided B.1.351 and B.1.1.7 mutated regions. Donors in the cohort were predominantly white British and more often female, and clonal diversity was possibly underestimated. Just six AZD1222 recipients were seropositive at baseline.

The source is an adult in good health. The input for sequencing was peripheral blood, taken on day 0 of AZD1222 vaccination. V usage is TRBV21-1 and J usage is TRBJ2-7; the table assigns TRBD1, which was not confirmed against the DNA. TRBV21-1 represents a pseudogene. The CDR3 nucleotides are TGTGCCAGCAGCGGCCGACAGGGCCATTACGAATACGAGCAGTACTTC. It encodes CASSGRQGHYEYEQYF.